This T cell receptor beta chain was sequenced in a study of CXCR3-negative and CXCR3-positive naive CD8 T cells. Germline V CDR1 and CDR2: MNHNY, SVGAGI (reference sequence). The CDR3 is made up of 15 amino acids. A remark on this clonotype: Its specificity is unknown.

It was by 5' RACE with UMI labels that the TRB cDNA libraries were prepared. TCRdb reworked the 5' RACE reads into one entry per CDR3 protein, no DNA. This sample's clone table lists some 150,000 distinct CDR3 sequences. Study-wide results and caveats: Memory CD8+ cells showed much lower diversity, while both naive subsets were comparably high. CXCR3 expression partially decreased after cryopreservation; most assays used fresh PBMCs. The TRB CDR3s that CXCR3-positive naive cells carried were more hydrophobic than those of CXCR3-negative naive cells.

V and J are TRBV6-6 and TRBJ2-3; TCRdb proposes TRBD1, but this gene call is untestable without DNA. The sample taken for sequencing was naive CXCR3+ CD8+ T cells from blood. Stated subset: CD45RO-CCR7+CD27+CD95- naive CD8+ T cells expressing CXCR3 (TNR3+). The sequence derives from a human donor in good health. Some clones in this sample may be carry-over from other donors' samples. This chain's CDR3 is CASSYLGGRTDTQYF.